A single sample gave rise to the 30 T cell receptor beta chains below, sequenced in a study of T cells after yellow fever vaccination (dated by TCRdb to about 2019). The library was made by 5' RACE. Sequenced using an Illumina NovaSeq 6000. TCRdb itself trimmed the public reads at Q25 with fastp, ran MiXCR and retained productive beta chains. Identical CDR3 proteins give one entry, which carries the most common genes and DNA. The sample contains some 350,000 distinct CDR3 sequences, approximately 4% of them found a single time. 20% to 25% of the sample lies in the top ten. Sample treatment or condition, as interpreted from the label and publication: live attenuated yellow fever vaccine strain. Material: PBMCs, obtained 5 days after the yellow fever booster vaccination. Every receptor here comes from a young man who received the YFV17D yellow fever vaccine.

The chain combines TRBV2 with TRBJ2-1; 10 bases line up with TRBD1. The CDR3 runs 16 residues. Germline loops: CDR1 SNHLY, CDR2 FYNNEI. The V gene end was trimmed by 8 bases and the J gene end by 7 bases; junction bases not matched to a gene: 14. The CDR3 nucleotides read TGTGCCAGCGTAATACCGGGACAGGGGATCCGGAATGAGCAGTTCTTC. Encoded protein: CASVIPGQGIRNEQFF.

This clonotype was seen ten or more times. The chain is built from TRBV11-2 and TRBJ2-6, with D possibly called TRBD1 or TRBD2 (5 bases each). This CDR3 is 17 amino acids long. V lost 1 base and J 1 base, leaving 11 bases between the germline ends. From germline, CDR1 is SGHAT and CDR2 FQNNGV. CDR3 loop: CASSLVHRTSGANVLTF. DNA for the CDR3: TGTGCCAGCAGCTTAGTCCACAGGACTTCTGGGGCCAACGTCCTGACTTTC. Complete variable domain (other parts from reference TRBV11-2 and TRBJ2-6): EAGVAQSPRYKIIEKRQSVAFWCNPISGHATLYWYQQILGQGPKLLIQFQNNGVVDDSQLPKDRFSAERLKGVDSTLKIQPAKLEDSAVYLCASSLVHRTSGANVLTFGAGSRLTVL.

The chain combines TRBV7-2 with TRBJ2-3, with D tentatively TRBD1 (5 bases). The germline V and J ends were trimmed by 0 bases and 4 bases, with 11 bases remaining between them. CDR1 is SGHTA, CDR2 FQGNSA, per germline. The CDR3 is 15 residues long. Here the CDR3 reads CASSLAGVKADTQYF. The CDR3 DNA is TGTGCCAGCAGCTTAGCAGGGGTCAAAGCAGATACGCAGTATTTT.

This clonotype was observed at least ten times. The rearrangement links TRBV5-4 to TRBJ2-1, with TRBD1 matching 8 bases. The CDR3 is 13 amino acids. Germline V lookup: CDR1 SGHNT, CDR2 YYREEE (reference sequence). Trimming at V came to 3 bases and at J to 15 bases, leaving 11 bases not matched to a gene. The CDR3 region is CASSWYGQGIPFF. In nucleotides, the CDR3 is TGTGCCAGCAGCTGGTACGGACAGGGTATCCCGTTCTTC. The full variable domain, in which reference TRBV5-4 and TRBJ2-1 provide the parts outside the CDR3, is ETGVTQSPTHLIKTRGQQVTLRCSSQSGHNTVSWYQQALGQGPQFIFQYYREEENGRGNFPPRFSGLQFPNYSSELNVNALELDDSALYLCASSWYGQGIPFFGPGTRLTVL.

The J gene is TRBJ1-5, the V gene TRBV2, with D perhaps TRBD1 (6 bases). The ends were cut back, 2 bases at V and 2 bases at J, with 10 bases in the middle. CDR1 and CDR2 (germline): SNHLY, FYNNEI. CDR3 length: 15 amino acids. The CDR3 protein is CASSEWGAGNQPQHF. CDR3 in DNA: TGTGCCAGCAGTGAATGGGGGGCGGGCAATCAGCCCCAGCATTTT.

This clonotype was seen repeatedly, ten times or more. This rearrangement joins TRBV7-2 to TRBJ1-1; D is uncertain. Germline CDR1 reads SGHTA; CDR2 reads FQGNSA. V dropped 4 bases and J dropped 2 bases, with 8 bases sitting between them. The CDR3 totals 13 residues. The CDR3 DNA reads TGTGCCAGCAGCTCAAACCTAAACACTGAAGCTTTCTTT. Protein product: CASSSNLNTEAFF.

The chain's CDR3 is CASRGAAGTYGYTF. The CDR3 DNA is TGCGCCAGCAGGGGGGCGGCAGGAACCTATGGCTACACCTTC. The chain links TRBV5-1 to TRBJ1-2, with D possibly TRBD1 on 6 matching bases. The CDR3 has 14 residues. V was trimmed by 5 bases and J by 4 bases, leaving 15 bases between them. CDR1 SGHRS and CDR2 YFSETQ come from the germline V gene.

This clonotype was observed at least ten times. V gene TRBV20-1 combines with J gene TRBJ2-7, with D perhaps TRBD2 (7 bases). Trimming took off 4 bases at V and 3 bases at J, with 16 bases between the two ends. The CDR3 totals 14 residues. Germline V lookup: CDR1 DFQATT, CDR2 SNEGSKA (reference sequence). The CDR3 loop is CSAIPGGGSYEQYV. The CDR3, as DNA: TGCAGTGCTATACCAGGCGGGGGCAGCTACGAGCAGTACGTC.

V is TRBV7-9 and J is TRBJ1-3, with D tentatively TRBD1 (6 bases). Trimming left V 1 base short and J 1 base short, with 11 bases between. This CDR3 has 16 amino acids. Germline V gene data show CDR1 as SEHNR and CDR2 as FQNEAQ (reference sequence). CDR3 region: CASSLVPGVSGNTIYF. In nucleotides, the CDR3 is TGTGCCAGCAGCTTAGTCCCAGGGGTGTCTGGAAACACCATATATTTT. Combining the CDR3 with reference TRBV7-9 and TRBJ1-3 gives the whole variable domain DTGVSQNPRHKITKRGQNVTFRCDPISEHNRLYWYRQTLGQGPEFLTYFQNEAQLEKSRLLSDRFSAERPKGSFSTLEIQRTEQGDSAMYLCASSLVPGVSGNTIYFGEGSWLTVV.

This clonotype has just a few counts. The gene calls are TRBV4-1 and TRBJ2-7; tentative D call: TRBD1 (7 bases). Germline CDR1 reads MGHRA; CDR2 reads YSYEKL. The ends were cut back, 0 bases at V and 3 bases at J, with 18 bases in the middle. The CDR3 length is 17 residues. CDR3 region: CASSQDGGGRRDYEQYF. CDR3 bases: TGCGCCAGCAGCCAAGATGGAGGGGGCAGAAGAGACTACGAGCAGTACTTC.

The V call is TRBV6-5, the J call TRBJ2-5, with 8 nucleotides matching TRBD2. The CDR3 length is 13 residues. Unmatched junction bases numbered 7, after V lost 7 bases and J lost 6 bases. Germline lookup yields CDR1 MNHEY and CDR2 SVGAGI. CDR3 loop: CASKERGPKTQYF. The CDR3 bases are TGTGCCAGCAAAGAGCGGGGGCCCAAGACCCAGTACTTC.

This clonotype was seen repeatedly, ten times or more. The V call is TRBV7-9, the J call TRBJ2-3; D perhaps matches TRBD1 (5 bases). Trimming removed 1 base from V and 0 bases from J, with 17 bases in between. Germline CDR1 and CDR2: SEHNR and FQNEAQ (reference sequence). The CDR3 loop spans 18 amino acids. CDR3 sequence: CASSLVGAAKSSTDTQYF. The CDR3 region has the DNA TGTGCCAGCAGCTTAGTTGGGGCGGCAAAATCTAGCACAGATACGCAGTATTTT.

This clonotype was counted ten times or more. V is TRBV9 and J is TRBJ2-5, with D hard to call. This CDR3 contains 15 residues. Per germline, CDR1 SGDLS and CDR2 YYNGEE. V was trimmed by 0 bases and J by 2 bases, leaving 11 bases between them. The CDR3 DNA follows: TGTGCCAGCAGCGTAGCTATAGATTTACAAGAGACCCAGTACTTC. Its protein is CASSVAIDLQETQYF.

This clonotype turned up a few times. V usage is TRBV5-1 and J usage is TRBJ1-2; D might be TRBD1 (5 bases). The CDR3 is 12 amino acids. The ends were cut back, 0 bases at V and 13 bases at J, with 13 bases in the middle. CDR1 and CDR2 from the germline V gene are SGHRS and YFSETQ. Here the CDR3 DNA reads TGCGCCAGCAGCTTGGGATCCGCAGGGAGCACCTTC. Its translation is CASSLGSAGSTF. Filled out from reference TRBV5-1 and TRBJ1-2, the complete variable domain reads KAGVTQTPRYLIKTRGQQVTLSCSPISGHRSVSWYQQTPGQGLQFLFEYFSETQRNKGNFPGRFSGRQFSNSRSEMNVSTLELGDSALYLCASSLGSAGSTFGSGTRLTVV.

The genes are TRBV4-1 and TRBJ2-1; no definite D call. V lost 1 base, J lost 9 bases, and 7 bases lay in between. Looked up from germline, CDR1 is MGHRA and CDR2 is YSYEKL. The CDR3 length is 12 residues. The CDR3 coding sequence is TGCGCCAGCAGCCAAGTCGTAGGTGAGCAGTTCTTC. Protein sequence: CASSQVVGEQFF.

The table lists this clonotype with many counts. CDR3 DNA: TGTGCCACCGCCCATGGAAACCAGTACGAGCAGTACGTC. Protein sequence: CATAHGNQYEQYV. This chain uses TRBV15 with TRBJ2-7; D unresolved. The CDR3 sequence is 13 residues long. Germline V gene sequence: CDR1 LNHNV, CDR2 YYDKDF (reference sequence). V dropped 8 bases and J dropped 4 bases, with 15 bases sitting between them.

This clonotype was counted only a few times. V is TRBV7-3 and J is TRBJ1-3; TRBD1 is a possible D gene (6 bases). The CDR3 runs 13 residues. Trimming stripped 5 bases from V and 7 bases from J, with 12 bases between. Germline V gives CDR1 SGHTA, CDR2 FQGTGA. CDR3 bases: TGTGCCAGCAGCCTCAACAGGGAGAACACCATATATTTT. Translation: CASSLNRENTIYF.

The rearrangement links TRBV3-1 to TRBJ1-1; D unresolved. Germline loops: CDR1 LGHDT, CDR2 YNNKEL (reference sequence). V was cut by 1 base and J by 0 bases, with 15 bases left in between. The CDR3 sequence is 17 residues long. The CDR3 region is CASSQGLYESMNTEAFF. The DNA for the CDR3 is TGTGCCAGCAGCCAAGGCCTTTACGAATCCATGAACACTGAAGCTTTCTTT.

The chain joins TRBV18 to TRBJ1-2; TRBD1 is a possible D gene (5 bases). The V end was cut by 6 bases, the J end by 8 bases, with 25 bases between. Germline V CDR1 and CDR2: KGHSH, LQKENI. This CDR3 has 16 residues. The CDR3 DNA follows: TGTGCCAGCTCCCCCGTAATGTCTCCAGGGATTGGGGGCTACACCTTC. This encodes CASSPVMSPGIGGYTF.

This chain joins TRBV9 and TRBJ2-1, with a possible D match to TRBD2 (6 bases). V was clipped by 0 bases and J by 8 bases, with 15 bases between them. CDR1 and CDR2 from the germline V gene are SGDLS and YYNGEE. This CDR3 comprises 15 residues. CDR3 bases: TGTGCCAGCAGCGTAGCCCAAATGCGGGGTCATGAGCAGTTCTTC. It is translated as CASSVAQMRGHEQFF.

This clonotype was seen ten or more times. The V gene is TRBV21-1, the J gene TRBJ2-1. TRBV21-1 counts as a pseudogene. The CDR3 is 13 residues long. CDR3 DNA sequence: TGTGCCAGCAGCACCGGACTCCTTCCTGAGCAGTTCTTC. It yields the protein CASSTGLLPEQFF.

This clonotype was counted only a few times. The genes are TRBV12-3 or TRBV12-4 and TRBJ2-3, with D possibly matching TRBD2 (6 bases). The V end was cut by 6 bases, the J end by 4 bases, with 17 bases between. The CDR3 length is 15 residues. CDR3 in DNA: TGTGCCAGCAGCCGAGACGGGGGAGGATCAGATACGCAGTATTTT. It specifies CASSRDGGGSDTQYF.

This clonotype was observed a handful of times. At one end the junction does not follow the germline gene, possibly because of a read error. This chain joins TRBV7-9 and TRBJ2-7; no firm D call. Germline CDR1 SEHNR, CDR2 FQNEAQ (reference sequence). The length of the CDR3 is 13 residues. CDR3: CASSLGLSSEQYF. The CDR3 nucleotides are TGTGCCAGCAGCTTAGGACTTTCCTCCGAGCAGTACTTC.

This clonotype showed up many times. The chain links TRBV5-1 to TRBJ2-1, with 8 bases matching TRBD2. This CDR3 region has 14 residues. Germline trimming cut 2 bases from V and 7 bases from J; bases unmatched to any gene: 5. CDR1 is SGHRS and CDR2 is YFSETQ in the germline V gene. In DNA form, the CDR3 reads TGCGCCAGCAGCTTCACGGGGGGGCCAAATGAGCAGTTCTTC. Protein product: CASSFTGGPNEQFF.

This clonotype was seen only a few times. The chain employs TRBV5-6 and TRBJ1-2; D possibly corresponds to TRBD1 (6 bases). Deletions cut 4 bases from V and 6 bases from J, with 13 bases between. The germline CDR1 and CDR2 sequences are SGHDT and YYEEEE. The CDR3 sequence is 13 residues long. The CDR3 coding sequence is TGTGCCAGCAGCCTAAACAGGGTGGATGGCTACACCTTC. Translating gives CASSLNRVDGYTF.

The CDR3 sequence: CASSPYGDSYEQYF. The DNA of the CDR3 is TGTGCCAGCTCACCATACGGGGACTCCTACGAGCAGTACTTC. The chain links TRBV18 to TRBJ2-7; a possible D gene is TRBD2 (5 bases). Germline V gene lookup returns CDR1 KGHSH and CDR2 LQKENI. This CDR3 has 14 amino acids. Trimming stripped 2 bases from V and 0 bases from J, with 8 bases between.

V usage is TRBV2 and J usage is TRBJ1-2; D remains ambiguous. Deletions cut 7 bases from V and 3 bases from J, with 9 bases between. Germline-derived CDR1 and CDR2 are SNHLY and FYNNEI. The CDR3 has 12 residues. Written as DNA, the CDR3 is TGTGCCAGCATCTCGGGATACTATGGCTACACCTTC. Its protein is CASISGYYGYTF.

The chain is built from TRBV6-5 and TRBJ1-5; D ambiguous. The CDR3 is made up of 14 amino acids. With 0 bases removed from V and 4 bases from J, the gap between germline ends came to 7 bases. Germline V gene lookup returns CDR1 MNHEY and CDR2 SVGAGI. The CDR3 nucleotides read TGTGCCAGCAGTTACTCAGGGTTGAATCAGCCCCAGCATTTT. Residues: CASSYSGLNQPQHF.

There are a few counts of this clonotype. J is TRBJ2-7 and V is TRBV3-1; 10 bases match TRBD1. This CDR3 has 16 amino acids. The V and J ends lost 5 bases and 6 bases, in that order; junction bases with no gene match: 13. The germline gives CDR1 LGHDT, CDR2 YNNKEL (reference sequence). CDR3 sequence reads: CASSYGQGQGPVEQYF. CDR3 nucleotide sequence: TGTGCCAGCAGCTACGGGCAGGGACAGGGGCCGGTCGAGCAGTACTTC.

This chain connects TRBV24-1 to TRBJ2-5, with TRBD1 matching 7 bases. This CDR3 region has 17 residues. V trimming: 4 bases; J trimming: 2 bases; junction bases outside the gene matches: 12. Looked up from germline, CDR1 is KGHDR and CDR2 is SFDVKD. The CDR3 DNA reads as TGTGCCACCAGTGAGAGACAGGGAACTGTGGGTCAAGAGACCCAGTACTTC. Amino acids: CATSERQGTVGQETQYF.